The clone carrying this T cell receptor beta chain was picked up many times. These data come from a study of CD8 T cells in ankylosing spondylitis. TCRdb used MiXCR to reprocess the 5' RACE reads, holding one entry per CDR3 protein. The sample consists of tens of thousands of distinct CDR3 sequences, roughly 7.9% of them appearing once. The sample comprised blood, either unsorted or a sorted T cell fraction (not recorded which). The origin of this receptor is a male donor with ankylosing spondylitis or in good health (not recorded which).

The CDR3: CASSIRGFQAKNIQYF. The CDR3 DNA sequence: TGTGCCAGCAGCATCAGGGGGTTTCAAGCCAAAAACATTCAGTACTTC. The chain couples TRBV12-3 or TRBV12-4 to TRBJ2-4; 7 bases are a match to TRBD1. CDR3 length: 16 amino acids. J gave up 0 bases and V 6 bases, and 8 bases lay outside the gene matches.